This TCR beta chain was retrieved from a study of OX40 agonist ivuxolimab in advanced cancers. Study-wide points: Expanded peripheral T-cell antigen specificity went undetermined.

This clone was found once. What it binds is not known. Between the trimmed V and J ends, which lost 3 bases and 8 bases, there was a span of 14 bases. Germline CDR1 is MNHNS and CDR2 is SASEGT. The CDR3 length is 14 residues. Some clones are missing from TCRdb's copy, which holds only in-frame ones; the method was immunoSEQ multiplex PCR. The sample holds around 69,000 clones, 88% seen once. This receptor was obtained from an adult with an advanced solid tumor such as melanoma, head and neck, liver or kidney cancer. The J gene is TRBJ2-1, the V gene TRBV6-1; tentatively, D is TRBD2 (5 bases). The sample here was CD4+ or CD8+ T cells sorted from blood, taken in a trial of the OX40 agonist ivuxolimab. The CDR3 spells CASSEPVGGHEQFF. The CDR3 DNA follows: TGTGCCAGCAGTGAGCCCGTAGGCGGGCATGAGCAGTTCTTC.